These 8 T cell receptor beta chains share one sample of origin, sequenced in a study of blood T cell repertoires in COVID-19. Produced via immunoSEQ multiplex PCR; TCRdb's table is partial and in-frame only. Altogether tens of thousands of clones are present, 86% being singletons, with the ten largest covering 2.5% to 3.5%. The sample taken for sequencing was peripheral blood. These receptors were taken from a man aged 45-60 years with active COVID-19.

J is TRBJ2-7 and V is TRBV28, with TRBD1 matching 7 bases. V lost 2 bases, J lost 2 bases, and 0 bases stayed unmatched. The CDR3 totals 13 residues. Germline V lookup: CDR1 MDHEN, CDR2 SYDVKM. In nucleotides, the CDR3 is TGTGCCAGCAGTTTAGACAGGGCCTACGAGCAGTACTTC. Translating gives CASSLDRAYEQYF.

This rearrangement joins TRBV15 to TRBJ2-5; tentative D call: TRBD1 (6 bases). Trimming stripped 0 bases from V and 4 bases from J, with 12 bases between. Germline assignment: CDR1 LNHNV and CDR2 YYDKDF (reference sequence). The CDR3 covers 15 residues. CDR3 sequence (DNA): TGTGCCACCAGCAGAGATATGGGCAGGGGAGAGACCCAGTACTTC. Its protein is CATSRDMGRGETQYF.

The CDR3 loop is CASSRLAQETQYF. Here the CDR3 DNA reads TGTGCCAGCAGCCGACTAGCTCAAGAGACCCAGTACTTC. The gene calls are TRBV6-5 and TRBJ2-5; TRBD2 matches at 7 bases. The CDR3 covers 13 residues. V was clipped by 6 bases and J by 2 bases; unmatched bases: 3. CDR1 MNHEY and CDR2 SVGAGI come from the germline V gene.

This clone was counted a single time. The chain is built from TRBV10-3 and TRBJ2-1, with TRBD2 matching 13 bases. This CDR3 spans 14 amino acids. V dropped 10 bases and J dropped 7; count of bases not matched to a gene: 7. In germline, CDR1 is ENHRY, CDR2 SYGVKD. The CDR3 region is CATRGLAGDNEQFF. The CDR3 DNA is TGTGCCACACGAGGACTAGCGGGAGATAATGAGCAGTTCTTC.

The chain joins TRBV11-2 to TRBJ2-2; D possibly corresponds to TRBD2 (5 bases). The germline V gene has CDR1 SGHAT and CDR2 FQNNGV. Between the trimmed V and J ends, which lost 2 bases and 8 bases, there was a span of 9 bases. This CDR3 spans 13 amino acids. This CDR3 is CASSLLALGELFF. In DNA form, the CDR3 reads TGTGCCAGCAGCTTACTAGCTTTAGGGGAGCTGTTTTTT.

The chain employs TRBV5-1 and TRBJ2-1, with 11 positions matching TRBD2. The V segment lost 0 bases and the J segment 4 bases; nucleotides outside the gene matches: 3. Germline CDR1 and CDR2: SGHRS and YFSETQ. The CDR3 totals 16 residues. The CDR3 DNA reads as TGCGCCAGCAGCTTGGGACTAGCGGGAAGATACAATGAGCAGTTCTTC. It is translated as CASSLGLAGRYNEQFF.

This clone was recorded many times. J is TRBJ1-6 and V is TRBV10-1; D unclear. The V gene lost 4 bases and the J gene lost 10 bases, with 11 bases spanning the gap. Looked up from germline, CDR1 is WNHNN and CDR2 is SYGVQD (reference sequence). This CDR3 has 13 residues. The CDR3 sequence: CASSAREKSPLHF. The CDR3 coding sequence is TGCGCCAGCAGTGCGAGGGAAAAGTCACCCCTCCACTTT.

The chain joins TRBV5-1 to TRBJ2-5; TRBD1 agrees at 9 bases. This CDR3 has 17 amino acids. CDR1 is SGHRS and CDR2 is YFSETQ in the germline V gene. V dropped 3 bases and J dropped 3; count of bases not matched to a gene: 12. The CDR3 DNA sequence: TGCGCCAGCAGCTGGGTCGGACAGGGGTATTCGGAAGAGACCCAGTACTTC. Translated, it gives CASSWVGQGYSEETQYF.